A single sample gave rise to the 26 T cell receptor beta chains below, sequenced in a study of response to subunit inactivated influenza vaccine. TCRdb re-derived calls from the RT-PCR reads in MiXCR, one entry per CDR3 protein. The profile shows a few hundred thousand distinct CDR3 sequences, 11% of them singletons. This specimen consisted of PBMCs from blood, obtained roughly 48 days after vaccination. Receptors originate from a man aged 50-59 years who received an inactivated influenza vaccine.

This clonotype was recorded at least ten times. CDR3 residues: CSVGTGTGFLFQPQHF. The CDR3 coding sequence is TGCAGCGTTGGGACCGGGACAGGGTTTTTATTTCAGCCCCAGCATTTT. The chain joins TRBV29-1 to TRBJ1-5; 9 nucleotides line up with TRBD1. The CDR3 runs to 16 residues. Germline assignment: CDR1 SQVTM and CDR2 ANQGSEA. J lost 6 bases, V lost 4 bases, and 13 bases had no gene match.

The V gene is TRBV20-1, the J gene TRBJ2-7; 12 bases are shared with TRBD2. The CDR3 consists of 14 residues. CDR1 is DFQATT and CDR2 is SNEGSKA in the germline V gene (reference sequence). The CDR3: CSAPASGRVYEQYF. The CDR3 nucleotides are TGCAGCGCCCCGGCTAGCGGGAGGGTCTACGAGCAGTACTTC.

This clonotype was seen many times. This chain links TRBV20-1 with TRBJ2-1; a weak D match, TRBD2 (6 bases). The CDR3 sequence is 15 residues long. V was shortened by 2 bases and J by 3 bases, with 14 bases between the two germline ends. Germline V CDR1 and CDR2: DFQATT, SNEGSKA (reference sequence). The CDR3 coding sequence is TGCAGTGCTAGACTTCGGGGGTACGTCTACAATGAGCAGTTCTTC. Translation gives CSARLRGYVYNEQFF.

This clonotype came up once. CDR3 bases: TGCAGTGCTATGTGGCTAGCGAGTGGGGAAGATACGCAGTATTTT. Translating gives CSAMWLASGEDTQYF. This rearrangement joins TRBV20-1 to TRBJ2-3; D possibly corresponds to TRBD2 (6 bases). Germline V lookup: CDR1 DFQATT, CDR2 SNEGSKA (reference sequence). This CDR3 region has 15 residues. Trimming removed 4 bases from V and 5 bases from J, with 19 bases in between.

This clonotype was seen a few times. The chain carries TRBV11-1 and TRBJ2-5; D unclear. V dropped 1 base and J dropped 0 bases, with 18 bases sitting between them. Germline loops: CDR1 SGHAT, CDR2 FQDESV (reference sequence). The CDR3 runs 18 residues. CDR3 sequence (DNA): TGTGCCAGCAGCTTAGGGGCGACCCGCCGAGAGTACCAAGAGACCCAGTACTTC. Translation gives CASSLGATRREYQETQYF.

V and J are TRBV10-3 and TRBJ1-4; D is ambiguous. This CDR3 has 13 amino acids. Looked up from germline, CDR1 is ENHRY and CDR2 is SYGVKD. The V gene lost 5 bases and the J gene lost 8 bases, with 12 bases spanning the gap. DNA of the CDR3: TGTGCCATCAGTCGAACCGGGCCCGAAAAACTGTTTTTT. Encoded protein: CAISRTGPEKLFF.

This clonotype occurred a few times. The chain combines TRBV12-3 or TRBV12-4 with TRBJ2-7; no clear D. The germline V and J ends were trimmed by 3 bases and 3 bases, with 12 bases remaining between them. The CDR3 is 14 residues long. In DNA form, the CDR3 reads TGTGCCAGCAGTTTTTTACACTACAACTACGAGCAGTACTTC. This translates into CASSFLHYNYEQYF.

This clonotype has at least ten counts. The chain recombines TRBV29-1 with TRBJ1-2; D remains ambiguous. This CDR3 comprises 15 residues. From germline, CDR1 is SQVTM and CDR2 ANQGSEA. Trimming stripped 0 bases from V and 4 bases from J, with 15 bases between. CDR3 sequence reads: CSVEDQEKWGYGYTF. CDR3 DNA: TGCAGCGTTGAAGATCAGGAGAAGTGGGGCTATGGCTACACCTTC.

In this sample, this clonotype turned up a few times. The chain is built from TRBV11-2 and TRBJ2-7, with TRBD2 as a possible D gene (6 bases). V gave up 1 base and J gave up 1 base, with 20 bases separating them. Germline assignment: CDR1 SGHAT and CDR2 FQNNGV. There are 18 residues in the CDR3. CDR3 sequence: CASSLGGFWEAGSYEQYF. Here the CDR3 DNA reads TGTGCCAGCAGCTTAGGTGGGTTTTGGGAGGCAGGTTCCTACGAGCAGTACTTC.

The CDR3 sequence is CASSSGIDTQYF. CDR3 nucleotides: TGTGCCAGCAGCTCCGGTATAGATACGCAGTATTTT. The rearrangement uses TRBV7-6 and TRBJ2-3; D is uncertain. V gave up 4 bases and J gave up 5 bases, with 7 bases separating them. The CDR3 has 12 amino acids. Germline V gene lookup returns CDR1 SGHVS and CDR2 FNYEAQ.

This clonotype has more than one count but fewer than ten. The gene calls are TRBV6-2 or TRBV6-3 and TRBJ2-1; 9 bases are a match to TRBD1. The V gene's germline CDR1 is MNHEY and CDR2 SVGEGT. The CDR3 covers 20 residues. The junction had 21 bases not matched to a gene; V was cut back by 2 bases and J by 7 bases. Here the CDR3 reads CASSYRDRVWVDGEGNEQFF. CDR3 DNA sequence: TGTGCCAGCAGTTACCGGGACAGGGTCTGGGTGGATGGCGAGGGGAATGAGCAGTTCTTC.

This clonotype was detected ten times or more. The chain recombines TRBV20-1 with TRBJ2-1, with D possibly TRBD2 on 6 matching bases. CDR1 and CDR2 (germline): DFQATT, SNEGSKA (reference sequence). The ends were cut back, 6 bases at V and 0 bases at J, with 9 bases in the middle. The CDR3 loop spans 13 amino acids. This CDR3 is CSAISGSYNEQFF. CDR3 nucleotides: TGCAGTGCGATTAGCGGCTCCTACAATGAGCAGTTCTTC.

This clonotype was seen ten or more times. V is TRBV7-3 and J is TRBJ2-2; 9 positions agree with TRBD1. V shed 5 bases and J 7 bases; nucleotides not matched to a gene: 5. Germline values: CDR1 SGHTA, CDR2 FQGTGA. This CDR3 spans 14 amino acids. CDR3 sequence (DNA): TGTGCCAGCAGCAAACAGGGGGCTGACGGGGAGCTGTTTTTT. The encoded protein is CASSKQGADGELFF.

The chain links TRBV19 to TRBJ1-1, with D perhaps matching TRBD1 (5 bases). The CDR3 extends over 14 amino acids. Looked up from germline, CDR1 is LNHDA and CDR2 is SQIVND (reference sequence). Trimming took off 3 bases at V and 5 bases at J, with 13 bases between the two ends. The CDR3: CASSMSGGRTEAFF. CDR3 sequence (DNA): TGTGCCAGTAGTATGTCCGGGGGACGGACTGAAGCTTTCTTT.

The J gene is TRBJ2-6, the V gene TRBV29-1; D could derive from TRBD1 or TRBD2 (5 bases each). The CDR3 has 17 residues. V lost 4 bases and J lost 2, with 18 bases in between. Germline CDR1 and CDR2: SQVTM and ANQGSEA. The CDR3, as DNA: TGCAGCGTTGCGATGGGGACCCCACGGACTGGGGCCAACGTCCTGACTTTC. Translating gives CSVAMGTPRTGANVLTF.

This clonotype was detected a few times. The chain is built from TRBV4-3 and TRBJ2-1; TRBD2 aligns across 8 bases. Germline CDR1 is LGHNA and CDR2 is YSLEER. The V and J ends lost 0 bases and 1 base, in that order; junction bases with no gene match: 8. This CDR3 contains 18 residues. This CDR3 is CASSQEAGGRSSYNEQFF. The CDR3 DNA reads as TGCGCCAGCAGCCAAGAGGCGGGGGGCAGATCGTCCTACAATGAGCAGTTCTTC.

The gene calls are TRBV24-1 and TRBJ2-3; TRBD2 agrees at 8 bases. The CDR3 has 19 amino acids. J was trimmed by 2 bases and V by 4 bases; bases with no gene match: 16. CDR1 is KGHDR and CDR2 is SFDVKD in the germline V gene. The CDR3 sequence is CATSDWASGAGGFTDTQYF. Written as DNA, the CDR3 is TGTGCCACCAGTGACTGGGCCTCTGGGGCGGGAGGTTTCACAGATACGCAGTATTTT.

The CDR3 nucleotides read TGTGCCAGCAGTTTATACGGACGGAGCTATGGCTACACCTTC. Translated: CASSLYGRSYGYTF. This sequence joins TRBV12-3 or TRBV12-4 and TRBJ1-2; no firm D call. The CDR3 spans 14 residues. Trimming left V 2 bases short and J 4 bases short, with 11 bases between.

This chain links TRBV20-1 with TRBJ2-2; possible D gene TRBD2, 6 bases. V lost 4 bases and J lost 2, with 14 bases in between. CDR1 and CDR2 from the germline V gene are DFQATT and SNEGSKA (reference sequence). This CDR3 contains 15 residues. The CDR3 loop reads CSATRGGINTGELFF. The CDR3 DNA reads TGCAGTGCTACCCGAGGAGGGATTAACACCGGGGAGCTGTTTTTT.

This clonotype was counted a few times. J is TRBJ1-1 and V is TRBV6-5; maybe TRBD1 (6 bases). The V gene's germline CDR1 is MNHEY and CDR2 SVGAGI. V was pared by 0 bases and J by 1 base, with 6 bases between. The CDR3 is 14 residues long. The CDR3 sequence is CASSYSTGNTEAFF. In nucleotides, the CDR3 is TGTGCCAGCAGTTACTCGACAGGGAACACTGAAGCTTTCTTT.

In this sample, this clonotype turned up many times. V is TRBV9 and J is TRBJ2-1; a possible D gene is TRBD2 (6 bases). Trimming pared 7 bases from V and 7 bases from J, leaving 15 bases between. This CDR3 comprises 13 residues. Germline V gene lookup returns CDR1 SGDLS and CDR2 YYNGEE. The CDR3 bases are TGTGCCAGCGGGGGTAGCGGCGCGAATGAGCAGTTCTTC. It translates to CASGGSGANEQFF.

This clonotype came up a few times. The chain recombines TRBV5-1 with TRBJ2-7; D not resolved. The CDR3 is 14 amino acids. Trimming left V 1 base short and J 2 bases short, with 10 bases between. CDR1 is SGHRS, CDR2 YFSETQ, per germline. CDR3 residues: CASSLLDTTYEQYF. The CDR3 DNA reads TGCGCCAGCAGCTTGTTAGACACCACCTACGAGCAGTACTTC. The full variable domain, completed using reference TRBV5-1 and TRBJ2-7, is KAGVTQTPRYLIKTRGQQVTLSCSPISGHRSVSWYQQTPGQGLQFLFEYFSETQRNKGNFPGRFSGRQFSNSRSEMNVSTLELGDSALYLCASSLLDTTYEQYFGPGTRLTVT.

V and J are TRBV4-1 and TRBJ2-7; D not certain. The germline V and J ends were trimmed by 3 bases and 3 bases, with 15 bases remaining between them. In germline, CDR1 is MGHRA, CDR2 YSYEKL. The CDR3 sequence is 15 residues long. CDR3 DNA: TGCGCCAGCAGCCAGTTCGGCGTCGGAATCTACGAGCAGTACTTC. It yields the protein CASSQFGVGIYEQYF.

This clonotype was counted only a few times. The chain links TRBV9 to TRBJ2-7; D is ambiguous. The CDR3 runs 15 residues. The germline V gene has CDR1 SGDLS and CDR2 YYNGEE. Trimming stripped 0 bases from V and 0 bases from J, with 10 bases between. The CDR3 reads CASSVDGTGSYEQYF. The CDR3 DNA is TGTGCCAGCAGCGTAGACGGAACGGGCTCCTACGAGCAGTACTTC.

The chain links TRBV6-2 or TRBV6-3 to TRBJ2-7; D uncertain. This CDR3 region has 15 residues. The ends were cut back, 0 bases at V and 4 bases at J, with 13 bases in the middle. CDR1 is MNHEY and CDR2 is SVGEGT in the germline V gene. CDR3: CASSYSSANRYEQYF. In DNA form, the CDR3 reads TGTGCCAGCAGTTACTCGAGTGCCAACCGGTACGAGCAGTACTTC.

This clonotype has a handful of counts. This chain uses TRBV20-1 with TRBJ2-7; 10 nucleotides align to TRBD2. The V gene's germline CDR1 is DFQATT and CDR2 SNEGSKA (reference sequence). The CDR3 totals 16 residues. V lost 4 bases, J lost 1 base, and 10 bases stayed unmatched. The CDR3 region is CSAKAVLGLASYEQYF. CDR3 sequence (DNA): TGCAGTGCTAAAGCAGTCTTGGGACTAGCGTCCTACGAGCAGTACTTC.